A selection of T cell receptor beta chains follows, all from one sample in a study of blood T cell repertoires in COVID-19. Clones were read by immunoSEQ multiplex PCR, and TCRdb kept only the in-frame ones, dropping some. The data contain approximately 470,000 clones, 87% of them singletons. Sequencing was done on a sample of PBMCs or T cells enriched from blood (not recorded which). The receptors derive from a woman aged 18-29 years who had recovered from COVID-19. Both conserved end residues are part of each CDR3. The D gene is left open where the match is weak. Part of the rows lack a size; the others show once, few, many or a class for expanded clones.

NA	TRBV29-1	TRBJ1-2	TRBD1	CSVTLGQGGGGYTF	TGCAGCGTTACACTAGGACAGGGAGGAGGCGGCTACACCTTC
NA	TRBV5-4	TRBJ2-1	TRBD2	CASSLELADQQFF	TGTGCCAGCAGCTTGGAACTAGCGGACCAGCAGTTCTTC
NA	TRBV10-2	TRBJ1-1	NA	CASSEGQTEAFF	TGCGCCAGCAGTGAGGGACAGACCGAAGCTTTCTTT
once	TRBV28	TRBJ2-7	TRBD1	CASSIDRGHEQYF	TGTGCCAGCAGTATCGACAGGGGGCACGAGCAGTACTTC
NA	TRBV10-3	TRBJ2-2	TRBD1	CAISARPRQGDGELFF	TGTGCCATCAGCGCCCGACCCCGACAGGGGGACGGGGAGCTGTTTTTT
NA	TRBV7-7	TRBJ2-7	TRBD1	CASSPGTGESYEQYF	TGTGCCAGCAGCCCCGGGACAGGGGAATCCTACGAGCAGTACTTC
NA	TRBV6-5	TRBJ2-1	TRBD2	CASSPTSGYNEQFF	TGTGCCAGCAGTCCCACTAGCGGATACAATGAGCAGTTCTTC
NA	TRBV6-5	TRBJ2-5	TRBD1	CASSYAPGQGETQYF	TGTGCCAGCAGTTACGCACCGGGACAGGGAGAGACCCAGTACTTC
NA	TRBV30	TRBJ1-6	NA	CAWSVLGGGNSPLHF	TGTGCCTGGAGTGTCCTGGGGGGGGGTAATTCACCCCTCCACTTT
NA	TRBV27	TRBJ1-5	NA	CASRGLNPPQHF	TGTGCCAGCAGGGGGCTTAATCCGCCCCAGCATTTT
NA	TRBV5-1	TRBJ2-7	TRBD1	CASRQGDLREQYF	TGCGCCAGTCGACAGGGGGATTTACGCGAGCAGTACTTC
NA	TRBV28	TRBJ1-4	TRBD1	CASSLMRSRQGHEKLFF	TGTGCCAGCAGTTTAATGAGGTCCCGACAGGGACATGAAAAACTGTTTTTT
NA	TRBV3-1/TRBV3-2	TRBJ2-1	TRBD1	CASSQAGTGVMNEQFF	TGTGCCAGCAGCCAGGCCGGGACAGGGGTTATGAATGAGCAGTTCTTC
NA	TRBV2	TRBJ1-2	NA	CASSVSMGSFDYGYTF	TGTGCCAGCAGTGTCTCTATGGGGAGTTTCGACTATGGCTACACCTTC
once	TRBV7-2	TRBJ2-7	NA	CASSLGRGQYF	TGTGCCAGCAGCTTAGGTCGCGGGCAGTACTTC
NA	TRBV3-1/TRBV3-2	TRBJ2-1	NA	CASSLSAGAKFF	TGTGCCAGCAGCCTGTCGGCGGGGGCGAAGTTCTTC
NA	TRBV23-1	TRBJ2-7	TRBD1	CASSHFCGGTGLDEQYF	TGCGCCAGCAGTCATTTTTGCGGCGGGACAGGCCTTGACGAGCAGTACTTC
NA	TRBV2	TRBJ2-1	NA	CASSEGAQFF	TGTGCCAGCAGTGAAGGGGCTCAGTTCTTC
NA	TRBV28	TRBJ1-2	NA	CASSSPGVGYTF	TGTGCCAGCAGTTCCCCCGGGGTAGGCTACACCTTC
few	TRBV5-1	TRBJ1-5	TRBD1	CASSLDGQGDQPQHF	TGCGCCAGCAGCTTGGACGGACAGGGTGATCAGCCCCAGCATTTT